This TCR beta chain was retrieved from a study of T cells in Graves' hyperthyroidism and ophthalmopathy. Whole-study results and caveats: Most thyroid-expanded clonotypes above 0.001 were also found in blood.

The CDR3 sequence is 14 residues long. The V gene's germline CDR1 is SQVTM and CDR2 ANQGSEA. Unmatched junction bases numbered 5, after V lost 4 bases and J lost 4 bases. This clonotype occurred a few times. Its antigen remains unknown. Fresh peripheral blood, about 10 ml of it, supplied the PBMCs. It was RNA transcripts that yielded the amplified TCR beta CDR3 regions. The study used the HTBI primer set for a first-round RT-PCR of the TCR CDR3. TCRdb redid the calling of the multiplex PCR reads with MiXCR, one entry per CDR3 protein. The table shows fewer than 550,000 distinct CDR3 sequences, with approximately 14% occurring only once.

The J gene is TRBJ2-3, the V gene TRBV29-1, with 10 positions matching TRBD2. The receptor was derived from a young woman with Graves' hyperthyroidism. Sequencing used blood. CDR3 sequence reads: CSVAPSGGPDTQYF. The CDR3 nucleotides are TGCAGCGTTGCTCCTAGCGGGGGTCCAGATACGCAGTATTTT.